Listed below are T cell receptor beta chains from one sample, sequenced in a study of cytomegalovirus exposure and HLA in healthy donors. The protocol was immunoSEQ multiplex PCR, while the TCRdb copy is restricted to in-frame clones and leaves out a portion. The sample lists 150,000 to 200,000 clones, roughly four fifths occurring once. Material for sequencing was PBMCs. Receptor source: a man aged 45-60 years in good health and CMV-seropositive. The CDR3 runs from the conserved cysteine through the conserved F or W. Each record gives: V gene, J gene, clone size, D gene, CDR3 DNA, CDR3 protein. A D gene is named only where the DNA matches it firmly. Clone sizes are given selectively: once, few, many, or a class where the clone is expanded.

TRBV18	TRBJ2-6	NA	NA	TGTGCCAGCTCACAGATCCAGGGTGTTTCGGCCGGGGCCAACGTCCTGACTTTC	CASSQIQGVSAGANVLTF
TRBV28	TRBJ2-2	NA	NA	TGTGCCAGCAAACACAGGGCATACTATGGCACCGGGGAGCTGTTTTTT	CASKHRAYYGTGELFF
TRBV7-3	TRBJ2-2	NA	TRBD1	TGTGCCAGCAGCTTGGTGTCAGGGGGCAACACCGGGGAGCTGTTTTTT	CASSLVSGGNTGELFF
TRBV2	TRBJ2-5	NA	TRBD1	TGTGCCAGCAGTGAACCTGACAGGGGGCGGGAGACCCAGTACTTC	CASSEPDRGRETQYF
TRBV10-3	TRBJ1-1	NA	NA	TGTGCCATCAGTGAGAGCCCTGAGGTATTGAGAGCTTTCTTT	CAISESPEVLRAFF
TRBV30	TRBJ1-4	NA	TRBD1	TGTGCCTGGAGCGAGACAGGGACAGGAGATGAAAAACTGTTTTTT	CAWSETGTGDEKLFF
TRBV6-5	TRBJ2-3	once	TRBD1	TGTGCCAGCAGTTACTCCCCAGGGGGCAACACAGATACGCAGTATTTT	CASSYSPGGNTDTQYF
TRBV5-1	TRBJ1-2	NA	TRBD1	TGCGCCAGCAGCTTGGCCCCGGGACAGGGGGCTCGGGACTATGGCTACACCTTC	CASSLAPGQGARDYGYTF
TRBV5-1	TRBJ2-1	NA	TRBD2	TGCGCCAGCAGCTTGGCCGTAGCGGGGGGAATGAGTGAGCAGTTCTTC	CASSLAVAGGMSEQFF
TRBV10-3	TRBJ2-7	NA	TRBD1	TGTGCCATCAGTGGGGGGGACAGGGTCTACGAGCAGTACTTC	CAISGGDRVYEQYF
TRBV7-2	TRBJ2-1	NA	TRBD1	TGTGCCAGCAGTCCTACACAGGGGGTTAACAATGAGCAGTTCTTC	CASSPTQGVNNEQFF
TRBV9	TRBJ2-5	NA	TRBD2	TGTGCCAGCAGCCCCCCGGGACTAGAGGAGACCCAGTACTTC	CASSPPGLEETQYF
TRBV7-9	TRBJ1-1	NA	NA	TGTGCCAGCACCCCCCGGTCGGTGAACACTGAAGCTTTCTTT	CASTPRSVNTEAFF
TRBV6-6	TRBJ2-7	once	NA	TGTGCCAGCAGTGACATCCGGTACGAGCAGTACTTC	CASSDIRYEQYF
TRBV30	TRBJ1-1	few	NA	TGTGCCTGGAGTCGGGGAATGAACACTGAAGCTTTCTTT	CAWSRGMNTEAFF
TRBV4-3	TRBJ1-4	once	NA	TGCGCCAGCAGCCAAGGGGGAGGGGATGAAAAACTGTTTTTT	CASSQGGGDEKLFF
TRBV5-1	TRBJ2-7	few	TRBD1	TGCGCCAGCAGCTTCCGGGACAGGGGAGACGAGCAGTACTTC	CASSFRDRGDEQYF
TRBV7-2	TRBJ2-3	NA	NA	TGTGCCAGCAGCTTAGTTGACGGCGGGCCCACAGATACGCAGTATTTT	CASSLVDGGPTDTQYF
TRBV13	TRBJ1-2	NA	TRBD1	TGTGCCAGCAGCTTAGACAACCGGGACAGGGGACTCTATGGCTACACCTTC	CASSLDNRDRGLYGYTF
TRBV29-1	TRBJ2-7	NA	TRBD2	TGCAGCGTTGGGACTAGCGGGGGTGGAAACGAGCAGTACTTC	CSVGTSGGGNEQYF
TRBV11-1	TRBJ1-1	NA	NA	TGTGCCAGCAGACTTACCGGGAGCACTGAAGCTTTCTTT	CASRLTGSTEAFF
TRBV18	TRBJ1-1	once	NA	TGTGCCAGCTCACCACGGGAACCAGGGTTGAACACTGAAGCTTTCTTT	CASSPREPGLNTEAFF
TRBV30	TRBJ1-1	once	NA	TGTGCCTGGAGAATAAGACCCAGCAGGGCAATGAACACTGAAGCTTTCTTT	CAWRIRPSRAMNTEAFF
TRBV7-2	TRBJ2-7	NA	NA	TGTGCCAGCAGCTTAAAAGGGGGACGCTACGAGCAGTACTTC	CASSLKGGRYEQYF
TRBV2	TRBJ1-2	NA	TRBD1	TGTGCCAGCAGTGACGTACTCCGGGACAGGGCCTATGGCTACACCTTC	CASSDVLRDRAYGYTF